Described below is a single TCR beta chain sequence and its context. The data are from a study of cytomegalovirus exposure and HLA in healthy donors. In germline, CDR1 is SGHRS, CDR2 YFSETQ. The trim removed 4 bases at V and 4 bases at J, leaving 15 bases unmatched. This CDR3 contains 17 residues. PCR used 60 Vbeta primers and 13 Jbeta primers. Assay used: immunoSEQ multiplex PCR; TCRdb lists only in-frame clones, some missing. The sample consists of 100,000 or so clones, 76% of them appearing once. The source of this sequence is a man in his forties in good health and CMV-seropositive. This chain uses TRBV5-1 with TRBJ1-2; 8 nucleotides line up with TRBD1. The sample taken for sequencing was PBMCs. Here the CDR3 reads CASSPWPGQDIFYGYTF. For the CDR3, the DNA is TGCGCCAGCAGCCCCTGGCCGGGACAGGATATCTTCTATGGCTACACCTTC.